One sample yielded the 8 T cell receptor beta chains listed below, sequenced in a study of T cells in Graves' hyperthyroidism and ophthalmopathy. TCR beta CDR3 sequences were amplified from RNA transcripts. First-round RT-PCR of the TCR CDR3 relied on the HTBI primer set. MiXCR was run by TCRdb on the multiplex PCR reads, yielding one entry per CDR3 protein. The sample has approximately 410,000 distinct CDR3 sequences, roughly 14% seen once. Sequenced input: blood. These receptors came from a man aged 18 to 35 with Graves' ophthalmopathy.

In the case of this clonotype: In this CDR3 the conserved last residue, phenylalanine or tryptophan, is missing, so a read error is likely. V is TRBV7-2 and J is TRBJ2-2; D unresolved. V was cut by 5 bases and J by 8 bases, with 9 bases left in between. The CDR3 consists of 12 residues. CDR1 is SGHTA, CDR2 FQGNSA, per germline. The CDR3 region is CASSLNYGELFL. In DNA form, the CDR3 reads TGTGCCAGCAGCCTGAATTATGGGGAGCTGTTTCTT.

The chain recombines TRBV24-1 with TRBJ2-2, with D hard to call. There are 12 residues in the CDR3. Per the germline V gene, CDR1 is KGHDR and CDR2 is SFDVKD. Deletions cut 1 base from V and 6 bases from J, with 2 bases between. The CDR3 nucleotides are TGTGCCACCAGTGATTTTTCCGGGGAGCTGTTTTTT. The encoded protein is CATSDFSGELFF.

This clonotype occurred many times. This chain connects TRBV29-1 to TRBJ1-1; D might be TRBD1 (5 bases). The germline V and J ends were trimmed by 5 bases and 3 bases, with 7 bases remaining between them. Germline loops: CDR1 SQVTM, CDR2 ANQGSEA. The CDR3 runs 11 residues. The CDR3 loop reads CSVWGYTEAFF. The CDR3 coding sequence is TGCAGCGTTTGGGGGTACACTGAAGCTTTCTTT.

This clonotype was detected many times. V and J are TRBV18 and TRBJ2-1; the D is unclear. CDR1 is KGHSH, CDR2 LQKENI, per germline. Between the trimmed V and J ends, which lost 2 bases and 4 bases, there was a span of 9 bases. The CDR3 has 14 residues. The CDR3 loop is CASSPEVQYNEQFF. CDR3 nucleotide sequence: TGTGCCAGCTCACCAGAGGTACAGTACAATGAGCAGTTCTTC.

This clonotype was detected ten times or more. CDR3 in DNA: TGTGCCAGCTCAAGACGTCACCAGGGCTACGAGCAGTACTTC. This codes for CASSRRHQGYEQYF. The chain joins TRBV12-3 or TRBV12-4 to TRBJ2-7, with D maybe TRBD1 (5 bases). The CDR3 spans 14 residues. V lost 8 bases and J lost 3, with 17 bases in between.

This clonotype was seen repeatedly, ten times or more. The rearrangement links TRBV7-9 to TRBJ2-1; tentatively, D is TRBD2 (5 bases). This CDR3 contains 16 residues. Germline V gene data show CDR1 as SEHNR and CDR2 as FQNEAQ (reference sequence). V dropped 5 bases and J dropped 4 bases, with 18 bases sitting between them. Here the CDR3 reads CASSNSRQRRYNEQFF. CDR3 in DNA: TGTGCCAGCAGCAACAGCCGACAAAGGAGGTACAATGAGCAGTTCTTC.

This clonotype was seen ten or more times. This chain links TRBV12-3 or TRBV12-4 with TRBJ2-5; TRBD1 aligns across 7 bases. V dropped 3 bases and J dropped 2; count of bases not matched to a gene: 3. The CDR3 consists of 14 residues. The CDR3 loop is CASSFQGEQETQYF. In DNA form, the CDR3 reads TGTGCCAGCAGTTTCCAGGGGGAACAAGAGACCCAGTACTTC.

This clonotype was counted many times. The rearrangement links TRBV29-1 to TRBJ2-7; D could derive from TRBD1 or TRBD2 (5 bases each). Germline V gene lookup returns CDR1 SQVTM and CDR2 ANQGSEA. Trimming pared 1 base from V and 3 bases from J, leaving 7 bases between. This CDR3 contains 12 residues. As DNA, the CDR3 is TGCAGCGTTGAAGGGGACGGCTACGAGCAGTACTTC. Translated: CSVEGDGYEQYF.